This record covers a single T cell receptor beta chain. Random hexamers primed reverse transcription of roughly 0.5 to 1 ug RNA. TCRdb itself ran the immunoSEQ multiplex PCR reads through MiXCR, one entry per CDR3 protein. The sample gives some 180,000 distinct CDR3 sequences, over 75% of which show up once; over 0.075% is in the top ten. The germline V gene encodes CDR1 MNHEY and CDR2 SVGEGT. This CDR3 region has 15 residues. V lost 4 bases to trimming and J lost 5 bases; unmatched junction nucleotides: 11. This entry is derived from a study of CD8 T cells in Susac syndrome. Study overall: Patients with Susac syndrome who were sequenced included more than 5 with active disease and fewer than ten in remission. The Susac syndrome patients were therapy-naive, on corticosteroids, or on intravenous immunoglobulin alone at blood draw.

Patients with Susac syndrome showed fulfilment of recently defined diagnostic criteria for definite or probable disease. The receptor was isolated from a human donor with Susac syndrome. Sequenced material: CD4+ T cells from PBMCs. The chain joins TRBV6-2 or TRBV6-3 to TRBJ2-7; 7 bases match TRBD1. CDR3 sequence (DNA): TGTGCCAGCAGTTCCACCGGGACAGTACGTGACGAGCAGTACTTC. Encoded protein: CASSSTGTVRDEQYF.